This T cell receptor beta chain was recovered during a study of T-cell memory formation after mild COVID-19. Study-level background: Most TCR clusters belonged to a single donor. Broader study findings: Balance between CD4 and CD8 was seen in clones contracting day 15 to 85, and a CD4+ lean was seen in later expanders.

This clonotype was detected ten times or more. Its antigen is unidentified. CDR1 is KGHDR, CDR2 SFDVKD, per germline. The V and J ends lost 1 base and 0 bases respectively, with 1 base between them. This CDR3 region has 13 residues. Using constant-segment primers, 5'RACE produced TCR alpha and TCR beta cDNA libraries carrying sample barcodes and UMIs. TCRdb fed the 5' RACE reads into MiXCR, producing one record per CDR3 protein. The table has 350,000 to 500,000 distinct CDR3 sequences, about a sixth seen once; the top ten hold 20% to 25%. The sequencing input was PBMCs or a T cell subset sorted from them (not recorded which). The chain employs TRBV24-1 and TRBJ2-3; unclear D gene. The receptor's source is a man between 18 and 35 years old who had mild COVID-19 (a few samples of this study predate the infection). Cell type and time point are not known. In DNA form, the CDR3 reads TGTGCCACCAGTGATTTTAGCACAGATACGCAGTATTTT. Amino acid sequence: CATSDFSTDTQYF.